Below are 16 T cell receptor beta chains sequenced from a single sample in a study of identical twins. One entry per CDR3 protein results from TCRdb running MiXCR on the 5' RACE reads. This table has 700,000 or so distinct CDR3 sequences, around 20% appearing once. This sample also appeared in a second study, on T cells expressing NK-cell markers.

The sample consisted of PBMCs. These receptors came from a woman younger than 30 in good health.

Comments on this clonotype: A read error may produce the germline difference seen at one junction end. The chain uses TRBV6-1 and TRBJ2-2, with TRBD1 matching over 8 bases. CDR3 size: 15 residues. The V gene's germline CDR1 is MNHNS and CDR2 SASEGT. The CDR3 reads CTSRPDRGWAGELFF. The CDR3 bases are TGTACCAGCAGGCCCGACAGGGGATGGGCCGGGGAGCTGTTTTTT.

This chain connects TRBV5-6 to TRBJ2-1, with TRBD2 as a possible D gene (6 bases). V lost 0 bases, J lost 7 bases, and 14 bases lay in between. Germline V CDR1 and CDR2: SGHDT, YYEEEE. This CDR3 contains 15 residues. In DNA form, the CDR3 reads TGTGCCAGCAGCTTGGGGATCCGCGCGGGGAATGAGCAGTTCTTC. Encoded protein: CASSLGIRAGNEQFF.

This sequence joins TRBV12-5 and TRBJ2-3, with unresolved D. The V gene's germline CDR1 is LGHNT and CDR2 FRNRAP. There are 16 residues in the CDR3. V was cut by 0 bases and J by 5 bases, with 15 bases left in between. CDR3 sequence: CASGLVLGLSRDTQYF. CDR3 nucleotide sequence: TGTGCTAGTGGTTTGGTTTTAGGTCTATCACGAGATACGCAGTATTTT.

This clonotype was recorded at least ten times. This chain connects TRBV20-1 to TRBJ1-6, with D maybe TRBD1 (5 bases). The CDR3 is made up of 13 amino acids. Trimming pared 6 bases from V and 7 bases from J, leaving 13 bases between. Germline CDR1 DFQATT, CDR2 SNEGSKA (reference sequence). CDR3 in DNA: TGCAGTGCCACCGACGGGGCCAATTCACCCCTCCACTTT. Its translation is CSATDGANSPLHF.

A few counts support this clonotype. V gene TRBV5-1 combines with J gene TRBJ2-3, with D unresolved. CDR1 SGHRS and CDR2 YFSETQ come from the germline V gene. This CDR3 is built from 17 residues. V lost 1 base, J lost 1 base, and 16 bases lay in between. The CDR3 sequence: CASSLSLTQPRTDTQYF. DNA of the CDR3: TGCGCCAGCAGCTTGTCCCTAACACAACCTCGCACAGATACGCAGTATTTT.

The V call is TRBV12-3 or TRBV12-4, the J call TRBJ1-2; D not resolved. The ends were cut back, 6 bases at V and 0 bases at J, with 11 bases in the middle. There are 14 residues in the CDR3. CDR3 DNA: TGTGCCAGCAGCGCGCCCCCGGCTAACTATGGCTACACCTTC. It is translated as CASSAPPANYGYTF.

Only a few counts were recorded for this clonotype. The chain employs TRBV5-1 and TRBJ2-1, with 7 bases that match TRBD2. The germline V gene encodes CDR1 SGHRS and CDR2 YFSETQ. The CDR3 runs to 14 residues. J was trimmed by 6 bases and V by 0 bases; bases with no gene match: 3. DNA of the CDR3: TGCGCCAGCAGCTTGGATGGGGGGGGCAATGAGCAGTTCTTC. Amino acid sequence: CASSLDGGGNEQFF. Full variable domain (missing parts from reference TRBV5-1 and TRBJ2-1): KAGVTQTPRYLIKTRGQQVTLSCSPISGHRSVSWYQQTPGQGLQFLFEYFSETQRNKGNFPGRFSGRQFSNSRSEMNVSTLELGDSALYLCASSLDGGGNEQFFGPGTRLTVL.

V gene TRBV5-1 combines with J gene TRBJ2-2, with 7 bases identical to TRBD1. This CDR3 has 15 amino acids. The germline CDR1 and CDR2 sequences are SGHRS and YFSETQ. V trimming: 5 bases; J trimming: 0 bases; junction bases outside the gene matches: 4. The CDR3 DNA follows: TGCGCCAGCAGTCCCGACAGGGCGAACACCGGGGAGCTGTTTTTT. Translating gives CASSPDRANTGELFF.

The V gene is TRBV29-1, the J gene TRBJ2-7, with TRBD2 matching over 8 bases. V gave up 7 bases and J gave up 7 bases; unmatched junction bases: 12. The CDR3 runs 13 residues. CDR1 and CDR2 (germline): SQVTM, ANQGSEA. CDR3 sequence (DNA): TGCAGCGCCACCTCTGGACTAGCAAGGGAGCAGTACTTC. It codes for CSATSGLAREQYF.

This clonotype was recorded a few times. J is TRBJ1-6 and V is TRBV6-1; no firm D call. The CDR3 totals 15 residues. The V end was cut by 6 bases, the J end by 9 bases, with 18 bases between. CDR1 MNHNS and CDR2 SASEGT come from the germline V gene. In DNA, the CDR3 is TGTGCCAGCAGCGCTCGAGGAGCGGGGTCTTCACCCCTCCACTTT. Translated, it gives CASSARGAGSSPLHF.

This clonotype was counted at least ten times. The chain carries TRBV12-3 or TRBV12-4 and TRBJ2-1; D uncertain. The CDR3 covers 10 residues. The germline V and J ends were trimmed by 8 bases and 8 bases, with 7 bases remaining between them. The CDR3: CASVQDEQFF. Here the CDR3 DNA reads TGTGCCAGCGTCCAAGATGAGCAGTTCTTC.

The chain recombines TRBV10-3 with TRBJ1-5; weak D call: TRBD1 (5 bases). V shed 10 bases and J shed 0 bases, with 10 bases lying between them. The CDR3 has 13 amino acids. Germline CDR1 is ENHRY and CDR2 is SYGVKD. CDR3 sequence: CAKDIYSNQPQHF. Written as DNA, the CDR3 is TGTGCCAAGGACATATATAGCAATCAGCCCCAGCATTTT.

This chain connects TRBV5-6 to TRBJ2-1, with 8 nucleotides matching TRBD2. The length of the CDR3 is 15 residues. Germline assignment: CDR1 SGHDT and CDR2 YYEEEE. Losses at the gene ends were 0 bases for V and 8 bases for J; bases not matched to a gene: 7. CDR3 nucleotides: TGTGCCAGCAGCTTGGTGACTAGCGTTGACGATGAGCAGTTCTTC. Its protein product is CASSLVTSVDDEQFF.

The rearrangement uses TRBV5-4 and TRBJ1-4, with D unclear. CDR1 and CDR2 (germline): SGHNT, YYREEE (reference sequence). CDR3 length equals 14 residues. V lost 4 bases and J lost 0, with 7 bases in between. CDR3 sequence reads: CASSDSATNEKLFF. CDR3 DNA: TGTGCCAGCAGCGACTCGGCAACTAATGAAAAACTGTTTTTT.

The CDR3 coding sequence is TGTGCCAGCAGTTTATCGGGACAGGGAAGAGGCTACACCTTC. Its translation: CASSLSGQGRGYTF. The J gene is TRBJ1-2, the V gene TRBV27; 9 nucleotides match TRBD1. This CDR3 contains 14 residues. Germline CDR1 MNHEY, CDR2 SMNVEV (reference sequence). J gave up 8 bases and V 0 bases, and 4 bases lay outside the gene matches.

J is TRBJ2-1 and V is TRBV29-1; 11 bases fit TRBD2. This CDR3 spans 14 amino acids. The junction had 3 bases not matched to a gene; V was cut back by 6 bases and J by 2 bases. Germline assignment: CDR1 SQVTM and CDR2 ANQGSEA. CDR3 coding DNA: TGCAGCGTACGACTAGCGGGGCCCTACAATGAGCAGTTCTTC. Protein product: CSVRLAGPYNEQFF.